The rows below give T cell receptor beta chains drawn from one sample of a study of T cells in localized non-small cell lung cancer. Assay used: immunoSEQ multiplex PCR; TCRdb lists only in-frame clones, some missing. The repertoire consists of roughly 89,000 clones, with approximately 91% occurring once and the leading ten covering over 3.5%. Source: PBMCs, taken before any cancer treatment. The source of these receptors is a woman aged 35-75 years with stage II squamous cell lung carcinoma. Both conserved end residues are part of each CDR3. A D gene is named only where the DNA matches it firmly. Rows give clone size only sometimes, using once, few, many, or a class for an expanded clone.

j_call,d_call,v_call,clone_size,cdr3_aa,cdr3_nt
TRBJ2-7,-,TRBV2,-,CASSEPTLGVTYEQYF,TGTGCCAGCAGTGAACCCACGCTGGGGGTAACCTACGAGCAGTACTTC
TRBJ2-1,-,TRBV18,-,CASSVRDNHPNEQFF,TGTGCCAGCTCGGTCCGGGACAACCACCCCAATGAGCAGTTCTTC
TRBJ1-2,-,TRBV7-8,few,CASSLVQNYGYTF,TGTGCCAGCAGCTTAGTACAGAACTATGGCTACACCTTC
TRBJ1-2,-,TRBV6-6,-,CASSYSTVSNYGYTF,TGTGCCAGCAGTTACTCGACGGTTTCTAACTATGGCTACACCTTC
TRBJ2-5,-,TRBV19,-,CASSMGRAYQETQYF,TGTGCCAGTAGTATGGGCAGGGCGTACCAAGAGACCCAGTACTTC
TRBJ1-1,TRBD1,TRBV18,-,CASSPRDRGLTEAFF,TGTGCCAGCTCACCACGTGACAGGGGGTTGACTGAAGCTTTCTTT
TRBJ2-5,TRBD2,TRBV2,-,CASIAGSETQYF,TGTGCCAGCATAGCGGGGTCAGAGACCCAGTACTTC
TRBJ1-2,-,TRBV6-1,-,CASSEREGRIPGGYTF,TGTGCCAGCAGTGAAAGGGAAGGCAGGATCCCTGGAGGCTACACCTTC
TRBJ2-2,TRBD1,TRBV4-2,-,CASSRDRGDTGELFF,TGTGCCAGCAGCCGGGACAGGGGGGACACCGGGGAGCTGTTTTTT
TRBJ1-2,-,TRBV19,-,CASSPEGRAYGYTF,TGTGCCAGTAGCCCGGAGGGGAGGGCCTATGGCTACACCTTC
TRBJ2-3,TRBD1,TRBV6-1,-,CASSWTGGTDTQYF,TGTGCCAGCAGCTGGACAGGGGGCACAGATACGCAGTATTTT
TRBJ1-5,-,TRBV18,-,CASSRPGVGQPQHF,TGTGCCAGCTCACGGCCGGGGGTTGGCCAGCCCCAGCATTTT
TRBJ1-6,TRBD1,TRBV9,-,CASSPGTASGNSPLHF,TGTGCCAGCAGCCCAGGGACAGCTTCGGGGAATTCACCCCTCCACTTT
TRBJ2-1,TRBD1,TRBV11-3,once,CASSDRQGGTFF,TGTGCCAGCAGCGACCGACAGGGGGGGACGTTCTTC
TRBJ2-1,TRBD2,TRBV7-9,-,CASSELAGAYNEQFF,TGTGCCAGCAGCGAGCTAGCGGGAGCCTACAATGAGCAGTTCTTC
TRBJ1-2,-,TRBV9,-,CASSDSGVGSGGYTF,TGTGCCAGCAGCGACTCAGGGGTGGGATCGGGCGGCTACACCTTC
TRBJ2-1,TRBD1,TRBV5-4,-,CASSAGQGDEQFF,TGTGCCAGCAGCGCGGGACAGGGCGATGAGCAGTTCTTC
TRBJ2-3,TRBD1,TRBV18,-,CASSPGTGRATDTQYF,TGTGCCAGCTCTCCCGGGACAGGGAGGGCCACAGATACGCAGTATTTT
TRBJ2-7,-,TRBV5-1,-,CASSSPYEQYF,TGCGCCAGCAGCTCCCCCTACGAGCAGTACTTC
TRBJ2-3,-,TRBV29-1,-,CSVGGAPGTQYF,TGCAGCGTTGGCGGGGCGCCTGGTACGCAGTATTTT
TRBJ2-1,-,TRBV6-1,-,CASSEMAAVSYNEQFF,TGTGCCAGCAGTGAAATGGCAGCGGTCTCCTACAATGAGCAGTTCTTC
TRBJ2-3,-,TRBV19,-,CASSIGQSQGYADTQYF,TGTGCCAGTAGTATAGGGCAGTCCCAAGGTTATGCAGATACGCAGTATTTT
TRBJ1-2,-,TRBV7-4,-,CASSLARRDYGYGYTF,TGTGCCAGCAGCTTAGCTCGAAGGGATTACGGCTATGGCTACACCTTC
TRBJ1-6,-,TRBV5-6,-,CASSLRSIAPLHF,TGTGCCAGCAGCTTGAGGAGTATAGCACCCCTCCACTTT
TRBJ1-4,-,TRBV11-2,-,CASSFGRRGEKLFF,TGTGCCAGCAGCTTCGGGCGGCGAGGTGAAAAACTGTTTTTT
TRBJ2-3,-,TRBV5-1,-,CASLQGIGTDTQYF,TGCGCCAGCCTTCAGGGCATTGGGACAGATACGCAGTATTTT
TRBJ1-1,TRBD1,TRBV7-8,-,CASSLPGQRNTEAFF,TGTGCCAGCAGCTTACCGGGACAGAGGAACACTGAAGCTTTCTTT
TRBJ2-7,-,TRBV6-5,-,CASGRGRLSYEQYF,TGTGCCAGCGGAAGAGGGCGGCTGTCCTACGAGCAGTACTTC
TRBJ2-7,TRBD1,TRBV29-1,-,CSVGDRVHEQYF,TGCAGCGTTGGGGACAGGGTCCACGAGCAGTACTTC
TRBJ1-3,-,TRBV6-1,-,CASSFGTLSGNTIYF,TGTGCCAGCAGCTTCGGGACACTCTCTGGAAACACCATATATTTT
TRBJ2-6,-,TRBV5-4,-,CASTHATALTGANVLTF,TGTGCCAGCACCCATGCAACGGCTTTGACAGGGGCCAACGTCCTGACTTTC
TRBJ1-5,-,TRBV6-5,once,CASSYGVGNQPQHF,TGTGCCAGCAGTTACGGGGTAGGCAATCAGCCCCAGCATTTT
TRBJ1-2,TRBD1,TRBV30,few,CAWDTTGRPGYTF,TGTGCCTGGGATACGACAGGGCGCCCTGGCTACACCTTC